The rows below give T cell receptor beta chains drawn from one sample of a study of PD-L1 blockade in urothelial cancer. Here immunoSEQ multiplex PCR was the method, and the copy in TCRdb shows in-frame clones only, minus some. The sample lists about 90,000 clones; approximately 90% were seen once. The material sequenced was PBMCs, taken around atezolizumab (anti-PD-L1) treatment. The receptors derive from a man aged 55 to 69 with urothelial cancer. Each CDR3 is given with its conserved first and last residue. The D gene is left open where the match is weak. The listing skips clone size in some rows; elsewhere it reads once, few, many or a size class.

j_call: TRBJ2-7
v_call: TRBV6-5
clone_size: NA
d_call: TRBD2
cdr3_aa: CASSSAGSTGEQYF
cdr3_nt: TGTGCCAGCAGCTCAGCGGGATCCACGGGGGAGCAGTACTTC

j_call: TRBJ1-4
v_call: TRBV4-1
clone_size: NA
d_call: TRBD1
cdr3_aa: CASSQVRGGSQQGKEEKLFF
cdr3_nt: TGCGCCAGCAGCCAAGTGCGCGGCGGTAGTCAACAGGGGAAGGAAGAAAAACTGTTTTTT

j_call: TRBJ2-1
v_call: TRBV7-3
clone_size: NA
d_call: TRBD2
cdr3_aa: CASSRGTSGANEQFF
cdr3_nt: TGTGCCAGCAGCCGCGGGACTAGCGGGGCAAATGAGCAGTTCTTC

j_call: TRBJ2-2
v_call: TRBV4-3
clone_size: NA
d_call: NA
cdr3_aa: CASSQVAETNTGELFF
cdr3_nt: TGCGCCAGCAGCCAAGTAGCGGAAACGAACACCGGGGAGCTGTTTTTT

j_call: TRBJ2-5
v_call: TRBV2
clone_size: NA
d_call: NA
cdr3_aa: CASSEGRETQYF
cdr3_nt: TGTGCCAGCAGTGAAGGCCGGGAGACCCAGTACTTC

j_call: TRBJ2-1
v_call: TRBV21-1
clone_size: NA
d_call: NA
cdr3_aa: CASSDETITTNYNEQFF
cdr3_nt: TGTGCCAGCAGCGATGAGACAATCACCACAAACTACAATGAGCAGTTCTTC

j_call: TRBJ2-2
v_call: TRBV6-1
clone_size: NA
d_call: NA
cdr3_aa: CASSEVEGRLFF
cdr3_nt: TGTGCCAGCAGTGAAGTGGAGGGGCGGCTGTTTTTT

j_call: TRBJ1-5
v_call: TRBV27
clone_size: NA
d_call: NA
cdr3_aa: CASSPRRGSVGLDSNQPQHF
cdr3_nt: TGTGCCAGCAGCCCCCGGCGGGGCAGCGTGGGTTTAGATAGCAATCAGCCCCAGCATTTT

j_call: TRBJ2-2
v_call: TRBV2
clone_size: NA
d_call: TRBD2
cdr3_aa: CASRREAGELFF
cdr3_nt: TGTGCCAGCAGACGGGAGGCCGGGGAGCTGTTTTTT

j_call: TRBJ2-1
v_call: TRBV30
clone_size: NA
d_call: NA
cdr3_aa: CAWSAARSWGGAYNEQFF
cdr3_nt: TGTGCCTGGAGTGCTGCACGAAGTTGGGGGGGCGCCTACAATGAGCAGTTCTTC

j_call: TRBJ2-3
v_call: TRBV9
clone_size: NA
d_call: TRBD2
cdr3_aa: CASSVGGGGADTQYF
cdr3_nt: TGTGCCAGCAGCGTAGGCGGCGGGGGGGCAGATACGCAGTATTTT

j_call: TRBJ1-1
v_call: TRBV7-8
clone_size: NA
d_call: TRBD1
cdr3_aa: CASSLGQGDTEAFF
cdr3_nt: TGTGCCAGCAGCTTAGGACAGGGGGACACTGAAGCTTTCTTT

j_call: TRBJ2-3
v_call: TRBV5-1
clone_size: NA
d_call: TRBD2
cdr3_aa: CASSPSGGSDTQYF
cdr3_nt: TGCGCCAGCAGTCCTAGCGGGGGATCGGATACGCAGTATTTT

j_call: TRBJ2-2
v_call: TRBV4-3
clone_size: NA
d_call: TRBD2
cdr3_aa: CASSPEAGVGGELFF
cdr3_nt: TGCGCCAGCAGCCCGGAGGCGGGGGTAGGCGGGGAGCTGTTTTTT

j_call: TRBJ2-5
v_call: TRBV4-2
clone_size: once
d_call: NA
cdr3_aa: CASSQDLASETQYF
cdr3_nt: TGTGCCAGCAGCCAAGATCTAGCCTCAGAGACCCAGTACTTC

j_call: TRBJ2-7
v_call: TRBV6-5
clone_size: NA
d_call: TRBD1
cdr3_aa: CASRSPGQGSGEQYF
cdr3_nt: TGTGCCAGCAGGTCCCCGGGACAGGGGAGTGGAGAGCAGTACTTC

j_call: TRBJ2-5
v_call: TRBV11-2
clone_size: NA
d_call: TRBD2
cdr3_aa: CASSSVAGQETQYF
cdr3_nt: TGTGCCAGCAGTTCCGTAGCGGGACAAGAGACCCAGTACTTC

j_call: TRBJ2-1
v_call: TRBV7-8
clone_size: NA
d_call: TRBD2
cdr3_aa: CASSPIWDRALAGGTNEQFF
cdr3_nt: TGTGCCAGCAGCCCCATCTGGGACAGGGCCCTAGCGGGAGGAACGAATGAGCAGTTCTTC

j_call: TRBJ2-1
v_call: TRBV19
clone_size: NA
d_call: TRBD2
cdr3_aa: CASSNSGGYLNNEQFF
cdr3_nt: TGTGCCAGTAGTAACAGCGGGGGCTACCTTAACAATGAGCAGTTCTTC

j_call: TRBJ1-5
v_call: TRBV28
clone_size: NA
d_call: NA
cdr3_aa: CASSLGSGVSNNQPQHF
cdr3_nt: TGTGCCAGCAGTTTAGGGTCGGGGGTGAGCAACAATCAGCCCCAGCATTTT

j_call: TRBJ2-5
v_call: TRBV18
clone_size: NA
d_call: NA
cdr3_aa: CASSPPSGASQLYETQYF
cdr3_nt: TGTGCCAGCTCACCACCTTCTGGCGCTAGCCAGCTATACGAGACCCAGTACTTC

j_call: TRBJ2-3
v_call: TRBV7-3
clone_size: NA
d_call: NA
cdr3_aa: CASSLAGPSTDTQYF
cdr3_nt: TGTGCCAGCAGCTTAGCGGGACCTAGCACAGATACGCAGTATTTT

j_call: TRBJ1-6
v_call: TRBV28
clone_size: NA
d_call: TRBD1
cdr3_aa: CASSLGQARLNSPLHF
cdr3_nt: TGTGCCAGCAGTTTAGGACAGGCCAGGCTGAATTCACCCCTCCACTTT

j_call: TRBJ1-2
v_call: TRBV20-1
clone_size: NA
d_call: NA
cdr3_aa: CSVDSYGYTF
cdr3_nt: TGCAGTGTCGACAGCTATGGCTACACCTTC

j_call: TRBJ2-3
v_call: TRBV7-9
clone_size: NA
d_call: TRBD2
cdr3_aa: CASSLLAGTTDTQYF
cdr3_nt: TGTGCCAGCAGCTTACTAGCGGGTACCACAGATACGCAGTATTTT

j_call: TRBJ2-1
v_call: TRBV7-3
clone_size: NA
d_call: TRBD2
cdr3_aa: CASSLTSGGASNEQFF
cdr3_nt: TGTGCCAGCAGCTTAACTAGCGGGGGGGCCAGCAATGAGCAGTTCTTC

j_call: TRBJ1-1
v_call: TRBV6-5
clone_size: NA
d_call: NA
cdr3_aa: CASSSREGVNTEAFF
cdr3_nt: TGTGCCAGCAGTTCCCGAGAGGGGGTGAACACTGAAGCTTTCTTT

j_call: TRBJ2-7
v_call: TRBV4-2
clone_size: NA
d_call: NA
cdr3_aa: CASSQRPGTSSYEQYF
cdr3_nt: TGTGCCAGCAGCCAACGCCCCGGGACAAGCTCCTACGAGCAGTACTTC

j_call: TRBJ1-1
v_call: TRBV7-6
clone_size: once
d_call: NA
cdr3_aa: CASSLDQGTTEAFF
cdr3_nt: TGTGCCAGCAGCTTAGATCAGGGGACCACTGAAGCTTTCTTT

j_call: TRBJ2-1
v_call: TRBV6-1
clone_size: NA
d_call: TRBD1
cdr3_aa: CASSEIGAGGLNEQFF
cdr3_nt: TGTGCCAGCAGTGAAATAGGGGCAGGGGGCCTGAATGAGCAGTTCTTC

j_call: TRBJ2-7
v_call: TRBV5-8
clone_size: NA
d_call: TRBD1
cdr3_aa: CASSLDRSRGLSEQYF
cdr3_nt: TGTGCCAGCAGCTTGGATCGGTCCAGGGGGCTGAGCGAGCAGTACTTC

j_call: TRBJ2-7
v_call: TRBV18
clone_size: once
d_call: NA
cdr3_aa: CASSPPVGGGQLGEQYF
cdr3_nt: TGTGCCAGCTCACCACCAGTGGGCGGGGGCCAGCTTGGAGAGCAGTACTTC

j_call: TRBJ1-2
v_call: TRBV5-6
clone_size: NA
d_call: NA
cdr3_aa: CASSLGGYGYTF
cdr3_nt: TGTGCCAGCAGCTTGGGCGGGTATGGCTACACCTTC

j_call: TRBJ1-2
v_call: TRBV4-2
clone_size: few
d_call: NA
cdr3_aa: CASSQGTEYYGYTF
cdr3_nt: TGTGCCAGCAGCCAAGGAACCGAGTACTATGGCTACACCTTC

j_call: TRBJ1-3
v_call: TRBV2
clone_size: once
d_call: NA
cdr3_aa: CASRTDSGNTIYF
cdr3_nt: TGTGCCAGCAGGACAGACTCTGGAAACACCATATATTTT

j_call: TRBJ2-7
v_call: TRBV6-1
clone_size: NA
d_call: TRBD1
cdr3_aa: CASGQVPYEQYF
cdr3_nt: TGTGCCTCGGGACAGGTCCCCTACGAGCAGTACTTC

j_call: TRBJ1-2
v_call: TRBV2
clone_size: NA
d_call: NA
cdr3_aa: CASSEARGYGYTF
cdr3_nt: TGTGCCAGCAGTGAAGCCCGCGGTTATGGCTACACCTTC

j_call: TRBJ2-2
v_call: TRBV21-1
clone_size: NA
d_call: NA
cdr3_aa: CASSKDSDRGYTGELFF
cdr3_nt: TGTGCCAGCAGCAAAGACTCGGACAGGGGATACACCGGGGAGCTGTTTTTT

j_call: TRBJ2-3
v_call: TRBV28
clone_size: NA
d_call: NA
cdr3_aa: CASTTTRAEGLDTQYF
cdr3_nt: TGTGCCAGCACTACCACCCGTGCGGAGGGCTTAGATACGCAGTATTTT

j_call: TRBJ1-2
v_call: TRBV7-2
clone_size: once
d_call: NA
cdr3_aa: CASSSTGYGYTF
cdr3_nt: TGTGCCAGCAGCTCGACGGGTTATGGCTACACCTTC

j_call: TRBJ2-7
v_call: TRBV6-6
clone_size: NA
d_call: TRBD2
cdr3_aa: CASSRPTSGPYYEQYF
cdr3_nt: TGTGCCAGCAGTCGCCCGACTAGCGGGCCTTACTACGAGCAGTACTTC

j_call: TRBJ1-5
v_call: TRBV5-1
clone_size: NA
d_call: NA
cdr3_aa: CASSLSGISNQPQHF
cdr3_nt: TGCGCCAGCAGCTTGTCAGGGATTAGCAATCAGCCCCAGCATTTT